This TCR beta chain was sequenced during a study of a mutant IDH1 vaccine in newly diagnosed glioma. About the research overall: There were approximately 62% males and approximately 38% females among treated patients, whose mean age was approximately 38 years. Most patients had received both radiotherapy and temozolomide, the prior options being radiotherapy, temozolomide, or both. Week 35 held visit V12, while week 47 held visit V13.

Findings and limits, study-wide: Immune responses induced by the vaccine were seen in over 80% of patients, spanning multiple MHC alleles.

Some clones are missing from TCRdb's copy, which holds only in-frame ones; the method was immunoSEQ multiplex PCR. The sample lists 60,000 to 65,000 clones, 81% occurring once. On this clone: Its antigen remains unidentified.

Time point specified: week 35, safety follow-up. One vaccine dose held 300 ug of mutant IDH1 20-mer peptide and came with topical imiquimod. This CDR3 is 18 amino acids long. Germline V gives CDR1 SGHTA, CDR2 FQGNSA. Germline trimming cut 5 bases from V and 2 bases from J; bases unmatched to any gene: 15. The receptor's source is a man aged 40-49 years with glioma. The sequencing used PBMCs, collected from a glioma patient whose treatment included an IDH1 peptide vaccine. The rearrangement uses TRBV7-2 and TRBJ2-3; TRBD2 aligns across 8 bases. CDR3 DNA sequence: TGTGCCAGCAGCGCCCAGCCCTCTAGCGGGTTTTTCACAGATACGCAGTATTTT. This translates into CASSAQPSSGFFTDTQYF. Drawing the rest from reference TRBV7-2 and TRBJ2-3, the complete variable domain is GAGVSQSPSNKVTEKGKDVELRCDPISGHTALYWYRQSLGQGLEFLIYFQGNSAPDKSGLPSDRFSAERTGGSVSTLTIQRTQQEDSAVYLCASSAQPSSGFFTDTQYFGPGTRLTVL.